These T cell receptor beta chains were read from a single sample in a study of cytomegalovirus exposure and HLA in healthy donors. Here immunoSEQ multiplex PCR was the method, and the copy in TCRdb shows in-frame clones only, minus some. In the table there are about 120,000 clones, about 62% of which are singletons. Sequencing was performed on PBMCs. The source is a woman aged 40 to 55 in good health and CMV-seropositive. The CDR3 runs from the conserved cysteine through the conserved F or W. Fields, in order: clone size, V gene, CDR3 length, J gene, D gene, CDR3 protein, CDR3 DNA. The D gene is left open where the match is weak. Not every row has a clone size; where given, it reads once, few, many or a size class.

once	TRBV29-1	13	TRBJ1-2	.	CSATSGDYYGYTF	TGCAGCGCCACCTCGGGGGACTACTATGGCTACACCTTC
.	TRBV19	15	TRBJ2-7	TRBD2	CASSIGGGPSYEQYF	TGTGCCAGTAGTATCGGGGGAGGGCCCTCGTACGAGCAGTACTTC
.	TRBV19	14	TRBJ1-2	.	CASSPPTPNYGYTF	TGTGCCAGTAGTCCTCCGACACCGAACTATGGCTACACCTTC
.	TRBV5-4	15	TRBJ1-1	.	CASSYSTGSDTEAFF	TGTGCCAGCAGCTACTCGACAGGTTCGGACACTGAAGCTTTCTTT
once	TRBV19	15	TRBJ1-6	TRBD1	CASSHRTGGNSPLHF	TGTGCCAGTAGTCACCGGACAGGGGGTAATTCACCCCTCCACTTT
.	TRBV4-2	16	TRBJ2-1	TRBD2	CASSQGLAGDFNEQFF	TGTGCCAGCAGCCAAGGCCTAGCGGGGGATTTCAATGAGCAGTTCTTC
.	TRBV19	15	TRBJ1-1	TRBD1	CASSLRTGRNTEAFF	TGTGCCAGTAGTCTAAGGACAGGGCGGAACACTGAAGCTTTCTTT
.	TRBV28	12	TRBJ1-1	.	CASSRGPCEAFF	TGTGCCAGCAGCAGGGGACCGTGTGAAGCTTTCTTT
.	TRBV30	12	TRBJ1-3	.	CAWRAPGNTIYF	TGTGCCTGGAGAGCACCTGGAAACACCATATATTTT
.	TRBV6-1	12	TRBJ2-7	.	CASSEAGDEQYF	TGTGCCAGCAGTGAAGCCGGGGACGAGCAGTACTTC
.	TRBV5-1	18	TRBJ2-6	TRBD2	CASSSGGLASSGANVLTF	TGCGCCAGCAGCTCGGGGGGACTAGCAAGCTCTGGGGCCAACGTCCTGACTTTC
few	TRBV28	14	TRBJ1-5	TRBD1	CASSPTGLHQPQHF	TGTGCCAGCAGTCCGACAGGGCTCCATCAGCCCCAGCATTTT
.	TRBV6-1	14	TRBJ1-2	.	CASSDSGGDYGYTF	TGTGCCAGCAGTGATTCCGGAGGGGACTATGGCTACACCTTC
many	TRBV29-1	13	TRBJ1-2	TRBD1	CGAIIGGGYGYTF	TGCGGAGCCATAATAGGGGGCGGGTATGGCTACACCTTC
.	TRBV10-3	13	TRBJ1-4	TRBD1	CAIRTGVDEKLFF	TGTGCCATCAGGACAGGGGTGGATGAAAAACTGTTTTTT
.	TRBV30	15	TRBJ2-2	TRBD1	CAWSTGTANTGELFF	TGTGCCTGGAGTACCGGGACAGCGAACACCGGGGAGCTGTTTTTT
.	TRBV10-1	14	TRBJ1-5	.	CASSESGSNQPQHF	TGCGCCAGCAGTGAGTCCGGTAGCAATCAGCCCCAGCATTTT
few	TRBV28	11	TRBJ1-5	.	CASSPLGPQHF	TGTGCCAGCAGTCCCCTAGGGCCCCAGCATTTT
.	TRBV2	13	TRBJ1-2	.	CASSEAGQGGYTF	TGTGCCAGCAGTGAAGCGGGTCAGGGTGGCTACACCTTC
.	TRBV7-9	11	TRBJ2-1	.	CSSSSYYEQFF	TGTTCCAGCAGCTCATACTATGAGCAGTTCTTC
few	TRBV29-1	15	TRBJ2-6	.	CSADSFSSGANVLTF	TGCAGCGCGGACAGCTTTAGCTCTGGGGCCAACGTCCTGACTTTC
.	TRBV14	14	TRBJ2-2	.	CASSQARFTGELFF	TGTGCCAGCAGCCAGGCCAGGTTCACCGGGGAGCTGTTTTTT
once	TRBV9	15	TRBJ1-2	.	CASSEEGSPRNGYTF	TGTGCCAGCAGCGAAGAGGGTAGCCCGAGGAATGGCTACACCTTC
.	TRBV28	13	TRBJ2-5	.	CASRGGRGETQYF	TGTGCCAGCAGGGGGGGACGGGGAGAGACCCAGTACTTC
.	TRBV4-2	15	TRBJ2-5	.	CASSQDEREPETQYF	TGTGCCAGCAGCCAAGATGAGAGAGAGCCTGAGACCCAGTACTTC
.	TRBV27	15	TRBJ2-7	TRBD1	CASRRPGQGTYEQYF	TGTGCCAGCAGGCGTCCGGGACAGGGGACTTACGAGCAGTACTTC
.	TRBV7-2	13	TRBJ2-2	.	CASSFQESGELFF	TGTGCCAGCAGCTTTCAGGAATCCGGGGAGCTGTTTTTT
.	TRBV30	15	TRBJ1-1	TRBD1	CAWSPLPDRGFEAFF	TGTGCCTGGAGTCCCTTACCGGACAGGGGGTTTGAAGCTTTCTTT
.	TRBV6-6	14	TRBJ2-7	TRBD2	CASSGLAGSYEQYF	TGTGCCAGCAGTGGTCTAGCGGGATCCTACGAGCAGTACTTC
.	TRBV6-5	14	TRBJ1-5	.	CASSYDRTYQPQHF	TGTGCCAGCAGTTACGACAGAACGTATCAGCCCCAGCATTTT
few	TRBV2	14	TRBJ2-3	TRBD2	CASSEQRGPDTQYF	TGTGCCAGCAGTGAACAGCGGGGGCCAGATACGCAGTATTTT
.	TRBV7-2	14	TRBJ2-2	.	CASSLDTNTGELFF	TGTGCCAGCAGCTTAGACACGAACACCGGGGAGCTGTTTTTT
.	TRBV10-3	16	TRBJ2-3	TRBD1	CAIRDTDRGSTDTQYF	TGTGCCATCAGAGATACCGACAGGGGAAGCACAGATACGCAGTATTTT
.	TRBV7-3	16	TRBJ1-1	TRBD1	CASSPGGQGRDTEAFF	TGTGCCAGCAGCCCAGGGGGACAGGGGCGGGACACTGAAGCTTTCTTT
few	TRBV6-1	15	TRBJ2-7	.	CASSPAGTSDYEQYF	TGTGCCAGCAGCCCCGCCGGGACATCCGACTACGAGCAGTACTTC
.	TRBV28	13	TRBJ2-5	.	CASSLPPQETQYF	TGTGCCAGCAGTTTACCCCCTCAGGAGACCCAGTACTTC
.	TRBV5-4	14	TRBJ2-1	TRBD2	CATVAGDSYNEQFF	TGTGCCACTGTAGCGGGGGATTCCTACAATGAGCAGTTCTTC
.	TRBV7-3	17	TRBJ2-1	TRBD2	CASSLKSGTSGYNEQFF	TGTGCCAGCAGCTTAAAATCCGGGACTAGCGGCTACAATGAGCAGTTCTTC
few	TRBV6-1	14	TRBJ2-2	TRBD1	CASSETGFTGELFF	TGTGCCAGCAGTGAGACAGGGTTCACCGGGGAGCTGTTTTTT
.	TRBV5-4	14	TRBJ1-1	.	CASSTAGGNTEAFF	TGTGCCAGCAGCACGGCCGGGGGGAACACTGAAGCTTTCTTT
few	TRBV19	14	TRBJ1-5	.	CASTGGQGHQPQHF	TGTGCCAGTACCGGGGGGCAGGGGCATCAGCCCCAGCATTTT
.	TRBV7-9	15	TRBJ1-2	TRBD1	CASSLGQGKSYGYTF	TGTGCCAGCAGCCTGGGACAGGGGAAGAGCTATGGCTACACCTTC
once	TRBV28	17	TRBJ2-1	TRBD2	CASSGLAGEGSYNEQFF	TGTGCCAGCTCGGGACTAGCGGGAGAAGGCTCCTACAATGAGCAGTTCTTC
.	TRBV28	17	TRBJ2-5	TRBD2	CASSLLPETSGRRTQYF	TGTGCCAGCAGTTTATTACCCGAGACTAGCGGGAGAAGGACCCAGTACTTC
.	TRBV14	14	TRBJ1-4	.	CASSQGRNNEKLFF	TGTGCCAGCAGCCAAGGTAGAAATAATGAAAAACTGTTTTTT